What follows is one TCR beta chain and its context. This specimen belongs to a study of blood T cell repertoires in COVID-19. Original analysis: Researchers report that nucleated cell counts were estimated from reference gene primer amplification. Measured with immunoSEQ multiplex PCR; TCRdb has only the in-frame clones, and not every one. That table is the source of V, J and clone size, and D and trimming were worked out from the DNA. The table has 150,000 to 200,000 clones, about nine tenths seen once. CDR3 length: 13 amino acids. Germline CDR1 MNHEY, CDR2 SVGAGI. The ends lost 6 bases at V and 8 bases at J; junction bases unmatched: 8.

Sequenced material: peripheral blood. V usage is TRBV6-5 and J usage is TRBJ2-7; 9 bases agree with TRBD2. This receptor was identified in a woman aged 60-70 years with COVID-19, enrolled during active disease. In DNA form, the CDR3 reads TGTGCCAGCAGATCCGGGACTAGCTTCCAGCAGTACTTC. Translation: CASRSGTSFQQYF.